One and the same sample provided the 20 T cell receptor beta chains below, sequenced in a study of CD8+CD57+ T cells in acquired aplastic anemia. The use of genomic DNA as template underpinned the TCR beta VDJ and CDR3 profiling. TCRdb called the reads again in MiXCR, with one record for every CDR3 protein. The table shows 450,000 to 600,000 distinct CDR3 sequences, with over 25% occurring only once. An expansion of CD8+CD57+ cells by flow cytometry had been shown in patients chosen for sequencing. Sequenced material: sorted CD4+, CD8+, or CD8+CD57+ T cells (not recorded which) from PBMCs. Every receptor here comes from a human donor with aplastic anemia.

At least ten counts were recorded for this clonotype. This chain joins TRBV7-2 and TRBJ1-2, with 8 positions matching TRBD1. The CDR3 length is 14 residues. The junction had 3 bases not matched to a gene; V was cut back by 4 bases and J by 2 bases. Germline-derived CDR1 and CDR2 are SGHTA and FQGNSA. The CDR3 bases are TGTGCCAGCAGCTATGACAGGGGAAACTATGGCTACACCTTC. This translates into CASSYDRGNYGYTF.

The table lists this clonotype with many counts. The chain joins TRBV2 to TRBJ2-3, with 9 bases identical to TRBD1. Losses at the gene ends were 6 bases for V and 4 bases for J; bases not matched to a gene: 8. This CDR3 contains 15 residues. Germline assignment: CDR1 SNHLY and CDR2 FYNNEI. The CDR3 reads CASREQGARADTQYF. CDR3 nucleotide sequence: TGTGCCAGCAGGGAACAGGGGGCAAGGGCAGATACGCAGTATTTT.

The chain carries TRBV25-1 and TRBJ2-3; 10 bases map to TRBD2. Germline trimming cut 8 bases from V and 4 bases from J; bases unmatched to any gene: 12. From germline, CDR1 is MGHDK and CDR2 SYGVNS. The CDR3 contains 16 residues. CDR3 sequence reads: CASSRPSGGWADTQYF. The CDR3 DNA reads as TGTGCCAGCTCACGCCCTAGCGGGGGTTGGGCAGATACGCAGTATTTT.

This clonotype was seen repeatedly, ten times or more. The rearrangement joins TRBV7-3 to TRBJ1-1; 7 nucleotides line up with TRBD1. Germline CDR1 is SGHTA and CDR2 is FQGTGA. CDR3 size: 13 residues. V lost 1 base to trimming and J lost 5 bases; unmatched junction nucleotides: 1. The CDR3 spells CASSLKGATEAFF. CDR3 bases: TGTGCCAGCAGCTTAAAGGGGGCTACTGAAGCTTTCTTT.

This clonotype was counted between two and nine times. This chain connects TRBV9 to TRBJ2-3; a possible D gene is TRBD2 (6 bases). V was pared by 0 bases and J by 7 bases, with 18 bases between. This CDR3 is built from 16 residues. Germline V gene sequence: CDR1 SGDLS, CDR2 YYNGEE. The CDR3 DNA follows: TGTGCCAGCAGCGTAGGTCCCTCCGGGAGTCTAAATACGCAGTATTTT. It is translated as CASSVGPSGSLNTQYF.

As concerns this clonotype: This may be a read error, as it is one base from a much larger clone. CDR3 in amino acids: CASSRERQVGQYF. CDR3 in DNA: TGTGCCAGCAGCCGAGAGAGACAGGTCGGGCAGTACTTC. This rearrangement joins TRBV4-2 to TRBJ2-7; TRBD1 is a possible D gene (6 bases). Looked up from germline, CDR1 is LGHNA and CDR2 is YNFKEQ. This CDR3 spans 13 amino acids. The V gene lost 4 bases and the J gene lost 9 bases, with 16 bases spanning the gap.

Only a few counts were recorded for this clonotype. The chain uses TRBV19 and TRBJ1-1; D is possibly TRBD1 (5 bases). The germline gives CDR1 LNHDA, CDR2 SQIVND (reference sequence). V gave up 9 bases and J gave up 2 bases, with 19 bases separating them. CDR3 length equals 15 residues. In nucleotides, the CDR3 is TGTGCCAGCCGATCGGGAGGGGAGACTAACACTGAAGCTTTCTTT. Protein product: CASRSGGETNTEAFF.

Comment on this clonotype: This may come from a read error, since a much larger clone is one base off. The chain uses TRBV2 and TRBJ2-1; 9 bases agree with TRBD2. Per the germline V gene, CDR1 is SNHLY and CDR2 is FYNNEI. This CDR3 region has 11 residues. Unmatched junction bases numbered 3, after V lost 9 bases and J lost 9 bases. The CDR3 coding sequence is TGTGCCAGGATGACTAGCGGTGAGCAGTTCTTC. Protein: CARMTSGEQFF.

As to this clonotype: Germline and junction disagree at one end, which may indicate a read error. The rearrangement links TRBV25-1 to TRBJ2-7, with D possibly matching TRBD1 (6 bases). This CDR3 is built from 15 residues. The germline V gene encodes CDR1 MGHDK and CDR2 SYGVNS. This chain's CDR3 is CASSSLPAAEGEQCF. The DNA for the CDR3 is TGTGCCAGCAGCTCCCTCCCGGCAGCCGAGGGGGAGCAGTGCTTC.

Concerning this clonotype: A junction end diverges from the germline sequence, so it may reflect a read error. The rearrangement uses TRBV5-1 and TRBJ2-7; D call uncertain. Germline values: CDR1 SGHRS, CDR2 YFSETQ. The CDR3 has 13 amino acids. The CDR3 DNA reads as TGCGCCAGCGGCTTGGCAGGTGCCTACGAGCAGTACTTC. Translated: CASGLAGAYEQYF.

About this clonotype: Given a much more abundant clone one base away, this may be a read error. This chain links TRBV7-3 with TRBJ1-2; TRBD1 is a possible D gene (6 bases). Trimming took 2 bases from V and 5 from J, leaving 15 bases between them. This CDR3 has 15 amino acids. CDR1 SGHTA and CDR2 FQGTGA come from the germline V gene. The DNA of the CDR3 is TGTGCCAGCAGCTTAGACGGGGGGGCGGAGTATGGCTACACCTTC. It translates to CASSLDGGAEYGYTF.

This clonotype occurred a few times. The chain is built from TRBV12-3 or TRBV12-4 and TRBJ1-3; D unresolved. V lost 0 bases and J 2 bases, leaving 11 bases between the germline ends. This CDR3 has 16 amino acids. DNA of the CDR3: TGTGCCAGCAGTTTAGCGATAGACCAACCTGGAAACACCATATATTTT. This gives the protein CASSLAIDQPGNTIYF.

This clonotype showed up just a few times. The J gene is TRBJ1-2, the V gene TRBV12-3 or TRBV12-4; D call uncertain. The CDR3 extends over 15 amino acids. The germline V and J ends were trimmed by 3 bases and 0 bases, with 11 bases remaining between them. CDR3 in DNA: TGTGCCAGCAGTTTTAATCTGGGAGCTAACTATGGCTACACCTTC. Its translation: CASSFNLGANYGYTF.

Worth noting for this clonotype: A much larger clone differs by one base, so this may be a read error. This chain connects TRBV9 to TRBJ1-2; weak D call: TRBD1 (5 bases). The CDR3 runs to 14 residues. The germline V gene has CDR1 SGDLS and CDR2 YYNGEE. The chain's CDR3 is CASGVGDRGYGYTF. The DNA for the CDR3 is TGTGCCAGCGGCGTAGGGGACCGAGGGTATGGCTACACCTTC.

This clonotype was picked up many times. The J gene is TRBJ1-2, the V gene TRBV2; tentatively, D is TRBD1 (6 bases). The CDR3 loop spans 15 amino acids. V lost 7 bases to trimming and J lost 4 bases, with 19 bases between them. Germline V gene data show CDR1 as SNHLY and CDR2 as FYNNEI. The CDR3 DNA reads TGTGCCAGCACCATTTCAGGGGACGTCCGCTATGGCTACACCTTC. Amino acid sequence: CASTISGDVRYGYTF.

The chain employs TRBV7-2 and TRBJ1-1; 7 bases map to TRBD1. With 3 bases clipped from V and 8 bases from J, the junction kept 9 bases outside the gene matches. This CDR3 is built from 14 residues. Per the germline V gene, CDR1 is SGHTA and CDR2 is FQGNSA. The CDR3 reads CASSLDFPGQEAFF. CDR3 DNA: TGTGCCAGCAGCTTGGACTTCCCGGGACAGGAAGCTTTCTTT. Complete variable domain (other parts from reference TRBV7-2 and TRBJ1-1): GAGVSQSPSNKVTEKGKDVELRCDPISGHTALYWYRQSLGQGLEFLIYFQGNSAPDKSGLPSDRFSAERTGGSVSTLTIQRTQQEDSAVYLCASSLDFPGQEAFFGQGTRLTVV.

In its sample, this clonotype was seen a few times. The chain employs TRBV5-5 and TRBJ2-7, with 11 bases fitting TRBD2. The ends lost 4 bases at V and 5 bases at J; junction bases unmatched: 5. Germline assignment: CDR1 SGHKS and CDR2 YYEKEE (reference sequence). The CDR3 consists of 14 residues. The CDR3 region is CASSVGLAVDEQYF. The CDR3 DNA reads as TGTGCCAGCAGCGTGGGACTAGCGGTGGACGAGCAGTACTTC.

This chain connects TRBV9 to TRBJ2-5; no clear D. Germline V gene lookup returns CDR1 SGDLS and CDR2 YYNGEE. Trimming removed 3 bases at V and 1 base at J, with 7 bases between. The CDR3 has 13 amino acids. CDR3 DNA sequence: TGTGCCAGCAGCGCCCAGACCCAAGAGACCCAGTACTTC. Encoded protein: CASSAQTQETQYF.

At least ten counts were recorded for this clonotype. The chain employs TRBV5-6 and TRBJ2-6; D uncertain. The germline CDR1 and CDR2 sequences are SGHDT and YYEEEE. The length of the CDR3 is 16 residues. V was cut by 1 base and J by 1 base, with 9 bases left in between. The CDR3 is CASSLLDGSGANVLTF. CDR3 DNA sequence: TGTGCCAGCAGCTTGTTAGACGGGTCTGGGGCCAACGTCCTGACTTTC.

This clonotype was seen ten or more times. The rearrangement links TRBV24-1 to TRBJ1-5; perhaps TRBD1 as D (6 bases). CDR1 and CDR2 (germline): KGHDR, SFDVKD. The V and J ends lost 3 bases and 3 bases respectively, with 14 bases between them. The CDR3 contains 16 residues. The CDR3 sequence: CATSDTGTLDNQPQHF. DNA of the CDR3: TGTGCCACCAGTGATACTGGGACACTGGACAATCAGCCCCAGCATTTT.